The 13 T cell receptor beta chains below come from one sample, sequenced in a study of blood T cell repertoires in COVID-19. Produced via immunoSEQ multiplex PCR; TCRdb's table is partial and in-frame only. In the table there are more than 200,000 clones, 70% to 90% of which are singletons. Sequencing was performed on peripheral blood. Source of these receptors: a woman aged 40 to 55 who had recovered from COVID-19.

The chain recombines TRBV18 with TRBJ2-7; unclear D gene. CDR1 and CDR2 (germline): KGHSH, LQKENI. The CDR3 has 13 residues. Between the trimmed V and J ends, which lost 2 bases and 3 bases, there was a span of 8 bases. CDR3 DNA sequence: TGTGCCAGCTCACCAGGCCCCATCTACGAGCAGTACTTC. Amino acids: CASSPGPIYEQYF. The whole variable domain, remainder taken from reference TRBV18 and TRBJ2-7, is NAGVMQNPRHLVRRRGQEARLRCSPMKGHSHVYWYRQLPEEGLKFMVYLQKENIIDESGMPKERFSAEFPKEGPSILRIQQVVRGDSAAYFCASSPGPIYEQYFGPGTRLTVT.

This sequence joins TRBV11-1 and TRBJ2-6; D remains ambiguous. V was cut by 4 bases and J by 0 bases, with 7 bases left in between. Per germline, CDR1 SGHAT and CDR2 FQDESV (reference sequence). The CDR3 is made up of 15 amino acids. CDR3 bases: TGTGCCAGCAGCTACGGGTCCTCTGGGGCCAACGTCCTGACTTTC. This encodes CASSYGSSGANVLTF.

V is TRBV9 and J is TRBJ1-3; D gene ambiguous. The CDR3 loop spans 15 amino acids. Trimming left V 4 bases short and J 0 bases short, with 11 bases between. Germline-derived CDR1 and CDR2 are SGDLS and YYNGEE. The CDR3 loop reads CASSPPLLSGNTIYF. The CDR3 nucleotides read TGTGCCAGCAGCCCTCCCCTTCTCTCTGGAAACACCATATATTTT.

The chain combines TRBV11-2 with TRBJ2-2; TRBD1 is a possible D gene (5 bases). Germline-derived CDR1 and CDR2 are SGHAT and FQNNGV. The CDR3 sequence is 15 residues long. Deletions cut 3 bases from V and 7 bases from J, with 15 bases between. This chain's CDR3 is CASSFMTREVGELFF. CDR3 coding DNA: TGTGCCAGCAGCTTCATGACCAGGGAAGTCGGGGAGCTGTTTTTT.

The genes are TRBV7-3 and TRBJ2-3, with D uncertain. Trimming shortened V by 5 bases and J by 2 bases, and 11 bases separated the two germline ends. This CDR3 comprises 14 residues. Germline CDR1 is SGHTA and CDR2 is FQGTGA. Here the CDR3 DNA reads TGTGCCAGCAGCCCGACTTATAACACAGATACGCAGTATTTT. This sequence encodes CASSPTYNTDTQYF.

The chain uses TRBV18 and TRBJ2-5, with 10 bases lining up with TRBD2. J lost 4 bases, V lost 3 bases, and 8 bases had no gene match. The germline V gene has CDR1 KGHSH and CDR2 LQKENI. The CDR3 runs 16 residues. The chain's CDR3 is CASSPLRAGGRETQYF. CDR3 nucleotide sequence: TGTGCCAGCTCACCTTTAAGAGCGGGGGGGCGAGAGACCCAGTACTTC.

The J gene is TRBJ2-5, the V gene TRBV2, with 10 bases matching TRBD1. Losses at the gene ends were 5 bases for V and 5 bases for J; bases not matched to a gene: 5. The CDR3 spans 14 residues. The germline V gene encodes CDR1 SNHLY and CDR2 FYNNEI. The CDR3 loop is CASSSDRGQETQYF. CDR3 in DNA: TGTGCCAGCAGTTCAGACAGGGGGCAGGAGACCCAGTACTTC.

This chain joins TRBV5-1 and TRBJ1-2; perhaps TRBD1 as D (5 bases). CDR3 length: 15 residues. Per germline, CDR1 SGHRS and CDR2 YFSETQ. V was cut by 4 bases and J by 6 bases, with 19 bases left in between. DNA of the CDR3: TGCGCCAGCAGCATGGATCCAGGGTCTGGCGATGGCTACACCTTC. Translating gives CASSMDPGSGDGYTF.

The genes are TRBV6-2 or TRBV6-3 and TRBJ1-5; 7 bases are shared with TRBD1. Trimming took 6 bases from V and 3 from J; bases not matched to a gene: 5. CDR1 and CDR2 (germline): MNHEY, SVGEGT. CDR3 length: 14 amino acids. The CDR3, as DNA: TGTGCCAGCAGCCGGGACAGAACCAATCAGCCCCAGCATTTT. The encoded protein is CASSRDRTNQPQHF.

This chain uses TRBV5-4 with TRBJ2-1, with 9 bases matching TRBD2. From germline, CDR1 is SGHNT and CDR2 YYREEE (reference sequence). Losses at the gene ends were 0 bases for V and 9 bases for J; bases not matched to a gene: 7. This CDR3 spans 15 amino acids. The CDR3: CASSLATSGLGEQFF. CDR3 coding DNA: TGTGCCAGCAGCTTGGCGACTAGCGGTCTTGGTGAGCAGTTCTTC.

V is TRBV11-2 and J is TRBJ2-3; 12 nucleotides align to TRBD2. J gave up 1 base and V 5 bases, and 4 bases lay outside the gene matches. Germline V gene data show CDR1 as SGHAT and CDR2 as FQNNGV. The CDR3 length is 16 residues. This CDR3 is CASSPRTSGGTDTQYF. Written as DNA, the CDR3 is TGTGCCAGCAGCCCCCGGACTAGCGGGGGCACAGATACGCAGTATTTT.

The chain links TRBV7-2 to TRBJ2-1, with 7 bases that match TRBD2. With V trimmed by 3 bases and J by 3 bases, 5 bases remained unmatched. CDR1 and CDR2 from the germline V gene are SGHTA and FQGNSA. The CDR3 runs 15 residues. Here the CDR3 reads CASSLWEGRYNEQFF. CDR3 in DNA: TGTGCCAGCAGCTTGTGGGAGGGCCGCTACAATGAGCAGTTCTTC.

This chain uses TRBV28 with TRBJ1-6, with 7 nucleotides matching TRBD1. The CDR3 is 12 amino acids. V lost 6 bases to trimming and J lost 15 bases; unmatched junction nucleotides: 8. CDR1 and CDR2 from the germline V gene are MDHEN and SYDVKM. The CDR3 here is CASSKRQGGLHF. For the CDR3, the DNA is TGTGCCAGCAGCAAGCGACAGGGAGGCCTCCACTTT.